This passage covers 30 T cell receptor beta chains from one sample sequenced in a study of post-analysis software for immune sequencing data. The study, taken as a whole, reports: Elevated frequency relative to controls characterized 4 or 5 TRBV segments in patients, TRBV5-6, TRBV5-1 and TRBV20-1 among them.

Unique-molecular-identifier-tagged TCR beta cDNA libraries were used. In TCRdb, the PCR reads were re-called with MiXCR into one record per CDR3 protein. The sample has about 770,000 distinct CDR3 sequences; 46% are singletons. Their antigens remain unidentified. Sequenced input: blood. These receptors were obtained from a girl aged 10-17 years with multiple sclerosis.

This clonotype has just a few counts. The gene calls are TRBV9 and TRBJ1-1; TRBD1 matches 10 bases. V lost 7 bases and J lost 6; bases outside the gene matches: 3. The CDR3 loop spans 12 amino acids. From germline, CDR1 is SGDLS and CDR2 YYNGEE. The CDR3 spells CASAGTGAEAFF. The CDR3 bases are TGTGCCAGCGCGGGGACAGGGGCTGAAGCTTTCTTT.

There are a few counts of this clonotype. V and J are TRBV12-3 or TRBV12-4 and TRBJ2-7; TRBD2 agrees at 7 bases. The CDR3 is made up of 16 amino acids. V gave up 5 bases and J gave up 3 bases; unmatched junction bases: 13. CDR3 sequence: CASSHSPRDYLYEQYF. The CDR3 DNA is TGTGCCAGCAGTCACTCGCCCAGGGACTACCTCTACGAGCAGTACTTC.

The chain carries TRBV20-1 and TRBJ2-1; D remains ambiguous. The CDR3 is made up of 14 amino acids. V was cut by 5 bases and J by 3 bases, with 14 bases left in between. The germline V gene encodes CDR1 DFQATT and CDR2 SNEGSKA (reference sequence). The CDR3 region is CSAPTFDRYNEQFF. DNA for the CDR3: TGCAGTGCTCCAACATTCGACCGCTACAATGAGCAGTTCTTC.

The rearrangement joins TRBV20-1 to TRBJ2-5; possibly TRBD1 for D (6 bases). Germline V gene data show CDR1 as DFQATT and CDR2 as SNEGSKA (reference sequence). This CDR3 contains 16 residues. Trimming cost V 3 bases and J 5 bases, with 22 bases left between them. CDR3 sequence: CSASSFQGTLGETQYF. The CDR3 DNA reads as TGCAGTGCTAGCTCGTTTCAGGGGACCCTAGGGGAGACCCAGTACTTC.

This sequence joins TRBV2 and TRBJ2-7, with D unresolved. V was trimmed by 8 bases and J by 2 bases, leaving 7 bases between them. Germline V gives CDR1 SNHLY, CDR2 FYNNEI. The CDR3 loop spans 11 amino acids. The CDR3 DNA sequence: TGTGCCAGCGACCGGGCCTACGAGCAGTACTTC. Its protein is CASDRAYEQYF. The full variable domain, completed using reference TRBV2 and TRBJ2-7, is EPEVTQTPSHQVTQMGQEVILRCVPISNHLYFYWYRQILGQKVEFLVSFYNNEISEKSEIFDDQFSVERPDGSNFTLKIRSTKLEDSAMYFCASDRAYEQYFGPGTRLTVT.

This clonotype was seen only a few times. The V and J genes are TRBV6-2 or TRBV6-3 and TRBJ2-5; weak D call: TRBD1 (7 bases). Trimming shortened V by 2 bases and J by 1 base, and 14 bases separated the two germline ends. Per the germline V gene, CDR1 is MNHEY and CDR2 is SVGEGT. CDR3 length: 16 amino acids. The DNA of the CDR3 is TGTGCCAGCAGTTACACCAGGGGGGCGCGCCAAGAGACCCAGTACTTC. Its translation: CASSYTRGARQETQYF.

The CDR3 here is CASSYSPVRGWLAGVNEQFF. The CDR3 bases are TGTGCCAGCAGTTACTCGCCCGTCAGGGGGTGGCTAGCGGGCGTCAATGAGCAGTTCTTC. The chain links TRBV6-5 to TRBJ2-1; a weak D match, TRBD2 (8 bases). Trimming shortened V by 0 bases and J by 6 bases, and 27 bases separated the two germline ends. The CDR3 loop spans 20 amino acids. The germline V gene has CDR1 MNHEY and CDR2 SVGAGI.

The V and J genes are TRBV24-1 and TRBJ2-4; possibly TRBD2 for D (6 bases). This CDR3 has 14 residues. V lost 6 bases and J 8 bases, leaving 16 bases between the germline ends. Germline V CDR1 and CDR2: KGHDR, SFDVKD. The CDR3 loop is CATSRGRGGDIQYF. For the CDR3, the DNA is TGTGCCACCAGTAGGGGACGCGGAGGGGACATTCAGTACTTC.

This clonotype was counted many times. V gene TRBV5-1 combines with J gene TRBJ2-7; no clear D gene. This CDR3 has 13 residues. CDR1 and CDR2 from the germline V gene are SGHRS and YFSETQ. V shed 9 bases and J shed 6 bases, with 19 bases lying between them. This chain's CDR3 is CATPVRALREQYF. CDR3 DNA: TGCGCCACCCCCGTAAGGGCCTTACGCGAGCAGTACTTC.

The rearrangement uses TRBV29-1 and TRBJ2-5, with D possibly matching TRBD1 (5 bases). TRBJ2-7 explains the end of the DNA better; the J call may be wrong. The CDR3 has 10 amino acids. Germline CDR1 SQVTM, CDR2 ANQGSEA. The DNA of the CDR3 is TGCAGCGTGACAGTGGACGAGCAGTACTTC. It specifies CSVTVDEQYF.

V and J are TRBV27 and TRBJ1-2, with 10 nucleotides matching TRBD1. There are 17 residues in the CDR3. V trimming: 2 bases; J trimming: 8 bases; junction bases outside the gene matches: 14. Germline V gene data show CDR1 as MNHEY and CDR2 as SMNVEV (reference sequence). The CDR3 region has the DNA TGTGCCAGCAGTTTACTACGGACAGGGGGAAGTCTGGTGGGCTACACCTTC. Residues: CASSLLRTGGSLVGYTF.

Only a few counts were recorded for this clonotype. The rearrangement uses TRBV7-9 and TRBJ2-4; D remains ambiguous. V lost 10 bases and J 15 bases, leaving 28 bases between the germline ends. Germline V lookup: CDR1 SEHNR, CDR2 FQNEAQ (reference sequence). The CDR3 consists of 14 residues. CDR3 in amino acids: CATQRPEQRRVVYF. CDR3 bases: TGTGCCACTCAAAGACCCGAACAACGACGGGTTGTGTACTTC.

This clonotype was observed a handful of times. The V gene is TRBV6-5, the J gene TRBJ2-1; D is ambiguous. This CDR3 region has 14 residues. V lost 5 bases, J lost 6 bases, and 14 bases lay in between. CDR1 and CDR2 from the germline V gene are MNHEY and SVGAGI. The CDR3 is CASSQTGYGNEQFF. The CDR3, as DNA: TGTGCCAGCAGTCAGACTGGGTACGGCAATGAGCAGTTCTTC.

The V and J genes are TRBV7-2 and TRBJ2-5; tentatively, D is TRBD1 (6 bases). Trimming removed 6 bases at V and 5 bases at J, with 19 bases between. The CDR3 consists of 15 residues. Germline V CDR1 and CDR2: SGHTA, FQGNSA. The CDR3 here is CASRTTGTTPETQYF. For the CDR3, the DNA is TGTGCCAGCAGAACTACCGGGACAACTCCGGAGACCCAGTACTTC.

The chain has TRBV27 and TRBJ2-5; D may be TRBD1 or TRBD2 (5 bases each). The end of the DNA fits TRBJ2-7 better, so the J call may be wrong. The germline CDR1 and CDR2 sequences are MNHEY and SMNVEV (reference sequence). This CDR3 region has 15 residues. CDR3: CASSPSGPVLSEQYF. For the CDR3, the DNA is TGTGCCAGCAGTCCATCGGGACCGGTCCTTTCCGAGCAGTACTTC.

The chain carries TRBV10-3 and TRBJ2-1, with TRBD1 matching 8 bases. The germline V gene has CDR1 ENHRY and CDR2 SYGVKD. Unmatched junction bases numbered 2, after V lost 3 bases and J lost 1 base. CDR3 size: 15 residues. The CDR3 here is CAISEGQGSYNEQFF. CDR3 in DNA: TGTGCCATCAGTGAAGGACAGGGTTCCTACAATGAGCAGTTCTTC.

V is TRBV12-3 or TRBV12-4 and J is TRBJ1-5; weak D call: TRBD1 (5 bases). This CDR3 has 14 amino acids. The germline V and J ends were trimmed by 1 base and 6 bases, with 10 bases remaining between them. In nucleotides, the CDR3 is TGTGCCAGCAGTTTAGACGGGGGGGGTCAGCCCCAGCATTTT. Its protein is CASSLDGGGQPQHF.

The chain recombines TRBV7-9 with TRBJ2-1; a possible D gene is TRBD2 (7 bases). From germline, CDR1 is SEHNR and CDR2 FQNEAQ (reference sequence). There are 16 residues in the CDR3. The V and J ends lost 5 bases and 9 bases respectively, with 23 bases between them. The CDR3 DNA sequence: TGTGCCAGCAGCCCAGCACGCGGGGGCGAGGGGAGTGAGCAGTTCTTC. This encodes CASSPARGGEGSEQFF.

The chain links TRBV4-3 to TRBJ2-1; 7 positions match TRBD2. This CDR3 region has 15 residues. Germline-derived CDR1 and CDR2 are LGHNA and YSLEER. Trimming removed 2 bases from V and 3 bases from J; junction bases left unmatched: 4. CDR3 DNA sequence: TGCGCCAGCAGCCAAAGGCCGGGAGGCTACAATGAGCAGTTCTTC. It codes for CASSQRPGGYNEQFF.

V and J are TRBV12-3 or TRBV12-4 and TRBJ2-5, with TRBD2 as a possible D gene (5 bases). The CDR3 is made up of 14 amino acids. Trimming removed 6 bases from V and 5 bases from J, with 16 bases in between. The DNA of the CDR3 is TGTGCCAGCAGCCCCGGGATGGGTCTTGAGACCCAGTACTTC. Residues: CASSPGMGLETQYF.

This rearrangement joins TRBV12-3 or TRBV12-4 to TRBJ2-1, with 7 positions matching TRBD1. The CDR3 extends over 15 amino acids. V was pared by 7 bases and J by 0 bases, with 6 bases of the junction left unmatched. CDR3 coding DNA: TGTGCCAGCAAGGTGACAGGGTTCTCCTACAATGAGCAGTTCTTC. This encodes CASKVTGFSYNEQFF.

The chain combines TRBV7-3 with TRBJ2-1; weak D call: TRBD2 (6 bases). The germline V gene has CDR1 SGHTA and CDR2 FQGTGA. Trimming shortened V by 1 base and J by 7 bases, and 11 bases separated the two germline ends. There are 14 residues in the CDR3. The CDR3 nucleotides are TGTGCCAGCAGCTTAAGCGGCGGGATAAATGAGCAGTTCTTC. Its protein product is CASSLSGGINEQFF.

This clonotype was detected only a few times. The V gene is TRBV20-1, the J gene TRBJ2-3; D is unresolved. In germline, CDR1 is DFQATT, CDR2 SNEGSKA (reference sequence). CDR3 length: 10 residues. CDR3 amino acids: CSAHTDTQYF. The CDR3 nucleotides read TGCAGCGCCCACACAGATACGCAGTATTTT.

This clonotype was picked up a small number of times. The rearrangement uses TRBV20-1 and TRBJ2-7; 11 positions match TRBD2. The CDR3 consists of 15 residues. Germline values: CDR1 DFQATT, CDR2 SNEGSKA (reference sequence). V shed 5 bases and J 3 bases; nucleotides not matched to a gene: 9. The CDR3 DNA follows: TGCAGTGCTTCATCACTAGCGGGAGTCATCTACGAGCAGTACTTC. Protein product: CSASSLAGVIYEQYF.

The chain uses TRBV7-2 and TRBJ2-5, with 8 bases identical to TRBD1. The J call may be wrong; the DNA end is better matched by TRBJ2-7. The CDR3 extends over 13 amino acids. Germline V gene lookup returns CDR1 SGHTA and CDR2 FQGNSA. The chain's CDR3 is CASSGGPIYEQYF. The CDR3 nucleotides are TGTGCCAGCTCAGGGGGCCCAATCTACGAGCAGTACTTC.

The chain recombines TRBV4-3 with TRBJ1-6; TRBD1 is a possible D gene (6 bases). From germline, CDR1 is LGHNA and CDR2 YSLEER. This CDR3 comprises 14 residues. With 5 bases removed from V and 10 bases from J, the gap between germline ends came to 15 bases. The CDR3 sequence: CASSATGVGSPLHF. Written as DNA, the CDR3 is TGCGCCAGCAGCGCGACAGGAGTTGGGTCACCCCTCCACTTT.

This clonotype was observed a few times. The chain joins TRBV27 to TRBJ2-3; D uncertain. This CDR3 spans 14 amino acids. V shed 2 bases and J shed 4 bases, with 10 bases lying between them. Germline loops: CDR1 MNHEY, CDR2 SMNVEV (reference sequence). CDR3 coding DNA: TGTGCCAGCAGTTTAACGGTATCGGCAGATACGCAGTATTTT. This sequence encodes CASSLTVSADTQYF.

This clonotype showed up just a few times. This CDR3 reads CASSVIQGSYNEQFF. The CDR3 DNA sequence: TGTGCCAGCAGTGTAATACAGGGTTCCTACAATGAGCAGTTCTTC. The chain carries TRBV6-1 and TRBJ2-1; tentative D call: TRBD1 (6 bases). The CDR3 has 15 amino acids. With 4 bases removed from V and 1 base from J, the gap between germline ends came to 11 bases. Germline CDR1 MNHNS, CDR2 SASEGT.

This chain uses TRBV4-1 with TRBJ2-3, with 9 bases aligning to TRBD1. Germline CDR1 is MGHRA and CDR2 is YSYEKL. J was trimmed by 4 bases and V by 4 bases; bases with no gene match: 6. The CDR3 contains 15 residues. The CDR3 region has the DNA TGCGCCAGCAGCCTTGACAGGGGGGAATCAGATACGCAGTATTTT. Residues: CASSLDRGESDTQYF.

The V gene is TRBV5-1, the J gene TRBJ2-1, with 8 bases matching TRBD2. The CDR3 is made up of 16 amino acids. The V gene's germline CDR1 is SGHRS and CDR2 YFSETQ. Trimming removed 0 bases from V and 7 bases from J; junction bases left unmatched: 9. The CDR3 sequence is CASSLVGSGNINEQFF. The CDR3 region has the DNA TGCGCCAGCAGCTTGGTGGGTAGCGGGAATATAAATGAGCAGTTCTTC.